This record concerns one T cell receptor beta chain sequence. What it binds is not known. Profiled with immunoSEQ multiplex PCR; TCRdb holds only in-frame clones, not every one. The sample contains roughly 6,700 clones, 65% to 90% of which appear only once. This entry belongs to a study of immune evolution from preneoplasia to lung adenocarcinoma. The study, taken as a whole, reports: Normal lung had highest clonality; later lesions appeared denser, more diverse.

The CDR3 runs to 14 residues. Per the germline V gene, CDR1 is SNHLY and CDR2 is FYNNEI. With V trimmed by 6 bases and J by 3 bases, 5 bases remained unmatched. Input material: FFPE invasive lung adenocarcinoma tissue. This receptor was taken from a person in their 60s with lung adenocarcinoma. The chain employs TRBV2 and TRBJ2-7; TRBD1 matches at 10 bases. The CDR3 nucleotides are TGTGCCAGCAGGACAGGGGGCAACCTCTACGAGCAGTACTTC. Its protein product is CASRTGGNLYEQYF.